These 6 T cell receptor beta chains were all obtained from the same sample, sequenced in a study of CXCR3-negative and CXCR3-positive naive CD8 T cells. General study findings and limits: More hydrophobic TRB CDR3s were found in CXCR3-positive naive cells than in CXCR3-negative naive cells.

Preparation of TRB cDNA libraries relied on 5' RACE carrying UMI labels. From its re-call of the 5' RACE reads, TCRdb lists each CDR3 protein once, without DNA. The table for this sample gives just under 90,000 distinct CDR3 sequences. Their antigen targets remain unknown. Sequencing was carried out using naive CXCR3+ CD8+ T cells from blood. Stated subset: CD45RO-CCR7+CD27+CD95- naive CD8+ T cells expressing CXCR3 (TNR3+). Source of these receptors: a human donor in good health. Some clones in this sample may be carry-over from other donors' samples.

V is TRBV20-1 and J is TRBJ2-2; there is no DNA to check the TCRdb D call of TRBD2. CDR3 length: 19 residues. Germline V gene data show CDR1 as DFQATT and CDR2 as SNEGSKA (reference sequence). The CDR3 region is CSALSQSSGESFFAGELFF.

The V gene is TRBV7-8, the J gene TRBJ2-1; checking the TCRdb D call of TRBD2 is not possible without DNA. Germline CDR1 reads SGHVS; CDR2 reads FQNEAQ. The CDR3 extends over 16 amino acids. CDR3 sequence: CASSPAAVLPLNEQFF.

The V gene is TRBV6-2 or TRBV6-3, the J gene TRBJ2-7. This CDR3 is 14 amino acids long. Germline CDR1 is MNHEY and CDR2 is SVGEGT. CDR3 sequence: CASSYSPGYYEQYF.

J is TRBJ2-3 and V is TRBV5-1; TCRdb picks TRBD1, but there is no DNA to check that call. In germline, CDR1 is SGHRS, CDR2 YFSETQ. This CDR3 spans 15 amino acids. CDR3 in amino acids: CASSLGQGPGDTQYF. Variable domain in full (rest from reference TRBV5-1 and TRBJ2-3): KAGVTQTPRYLIKTRGQQVTLSCSPISGHRSVSWYQQTPGQGLQFLFEYFSETQRNKGNFPGRFSGRQFSNSRSEMNVSTLELGDSALYLCASSLGQGPGDTQYFGPGTRLTVL.

The chain couples TRBV19 to TRBJ2-5. Germline CDR1 is LNHDA and CDR2 is SQIVND (reference sequence). The CDR3 extends over 13 amino acids. Here the CDR3 reads CASSIDGAETQYF.

This rearrangement joins TRBV9 to TRBJ2-7. Germline V gene sequence: CDR1 SGDLS, CDR2 YYNGEE. CDR3 length equals 15 residues. CDR3 region: CASSVIPTGLYEQYF.